The clone carrying this T cell receptor (beta chain) is labeled as medium-sized (0.01 to 0.1%). What it binds is unknown. The CDR3 has 14 amino acids. V shed 5 bases, J shed 3 bases, and the junction held 7 bases outside the gene matches. Germline assignment: CDR1 SEHNR and CDR2 FQNEAQ (reference sequence). The sample belongs to a study of vaccination and CD4 T cells after COVID-19. About the study: Subjects got two shots of BNT162b2 or mRNA-1273 vaccine.

The Oncomine TCR Beta short-read assay was applied to DNA of cultured CD4+ T cells. Via MiXCR, TCRdb re-called the PCR reads, giving one row per CDR3 protein. The profile shows thousands of distinct CDR3 sequences, 21% of them singletons. Specified treatment: roughly 10-day PBMC culture with coronavirus spike peptide pools or control peptides (ViraFEST assay). Using peptide pools, antigen-specific T cells were expanded in ViraFEST before TCRs were sequenced. Broader study findings: Investigators enrolled relatively few convalescent patients and included no early post-infection timepoints.

The sequence was collected from a human donor who had recovered from COVID-19. J is TRBJ2-7 and V is TRBV7-9; TRBD1 matches at 7 bases. Specimen: CD4+ T cells from blood, cultured in vitro, collected after SARS-CoV-2 vaccination. The CDR3 protein is CASSPRTGRYEQYF. CDR3 coding DNA: TGTGCCAGCAGCCCCAGGACAGGCCGCTACGAGCAGTACTTC.